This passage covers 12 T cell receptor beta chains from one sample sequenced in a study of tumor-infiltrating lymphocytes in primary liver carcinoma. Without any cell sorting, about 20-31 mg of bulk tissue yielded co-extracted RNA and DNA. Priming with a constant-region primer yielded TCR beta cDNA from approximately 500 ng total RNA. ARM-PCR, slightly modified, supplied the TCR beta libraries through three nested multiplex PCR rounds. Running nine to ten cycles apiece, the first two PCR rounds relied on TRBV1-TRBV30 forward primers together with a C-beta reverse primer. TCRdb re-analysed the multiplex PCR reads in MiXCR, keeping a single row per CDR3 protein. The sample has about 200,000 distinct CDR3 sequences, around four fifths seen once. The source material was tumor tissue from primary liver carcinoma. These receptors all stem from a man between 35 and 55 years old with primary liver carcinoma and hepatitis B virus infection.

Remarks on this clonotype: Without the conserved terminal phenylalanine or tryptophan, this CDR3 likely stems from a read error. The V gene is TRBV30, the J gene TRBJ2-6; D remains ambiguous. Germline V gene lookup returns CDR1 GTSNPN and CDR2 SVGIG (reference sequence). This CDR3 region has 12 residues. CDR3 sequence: CALLSVANVLTS. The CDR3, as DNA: TGCGCCCTCCTCTCTGTGGCCAACGTCCTGACTTCC.

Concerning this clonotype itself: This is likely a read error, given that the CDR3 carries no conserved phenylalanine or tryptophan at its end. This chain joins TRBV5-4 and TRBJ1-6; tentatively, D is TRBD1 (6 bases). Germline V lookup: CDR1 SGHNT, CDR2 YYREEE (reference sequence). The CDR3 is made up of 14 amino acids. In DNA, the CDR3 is TGTGTCAGCACCTACGGGACACAGAATTCACCCCTCCACTCT. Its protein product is CVSTYGTQNSPLHS.

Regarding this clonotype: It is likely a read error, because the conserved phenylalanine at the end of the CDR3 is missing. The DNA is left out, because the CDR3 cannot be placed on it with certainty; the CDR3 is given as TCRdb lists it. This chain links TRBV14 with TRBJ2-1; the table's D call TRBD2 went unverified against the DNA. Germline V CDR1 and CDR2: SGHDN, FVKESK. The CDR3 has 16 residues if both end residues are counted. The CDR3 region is CASSAVAGWVNNEHFL.

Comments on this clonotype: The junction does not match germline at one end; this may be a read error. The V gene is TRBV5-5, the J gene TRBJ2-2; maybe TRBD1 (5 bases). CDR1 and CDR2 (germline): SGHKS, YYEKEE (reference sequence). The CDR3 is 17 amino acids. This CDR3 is CASSPTTWGENTGELFF. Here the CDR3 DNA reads TGTGCCAGCAGCCCAACCACATGGGGCGAGAACACGGGGGAGCTGTTTTTT.

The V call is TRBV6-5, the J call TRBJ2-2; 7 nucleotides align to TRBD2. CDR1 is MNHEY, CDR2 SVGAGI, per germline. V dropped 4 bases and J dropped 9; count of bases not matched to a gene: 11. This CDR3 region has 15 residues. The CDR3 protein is CASSSAGPAGRELFF. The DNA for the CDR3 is TGTGCCAGCAGTTCCGCGGGACCAGCGGGACGGGAGCTGTTTTTT.

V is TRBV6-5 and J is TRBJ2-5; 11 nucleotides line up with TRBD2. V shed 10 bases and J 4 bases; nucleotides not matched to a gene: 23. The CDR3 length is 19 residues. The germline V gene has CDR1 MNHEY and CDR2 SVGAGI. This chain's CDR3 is CANTWTGLVAGGPSETQYF. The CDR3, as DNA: TGTGCCAACACATGGACGGGGTTGGTAGCGGGAGGGCCGTCAGAGACCCAGTACTTC.

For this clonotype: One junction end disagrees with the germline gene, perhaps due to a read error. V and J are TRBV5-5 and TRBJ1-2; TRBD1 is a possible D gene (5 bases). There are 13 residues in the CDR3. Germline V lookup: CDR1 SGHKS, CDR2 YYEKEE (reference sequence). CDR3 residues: CDSRVPGPSGYTF. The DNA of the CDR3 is TGTGACAGCAGGGTGCCAGGACCTTCTGGCTACACCTTC. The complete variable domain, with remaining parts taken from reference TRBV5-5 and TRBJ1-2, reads DAGVTQSPTHLIKTRGQQVTLRCSPISGHKSVSWYQQVLGQGPQFIFQYYEKEERGRGNFPDRFSARQFPNYSSELNVNALLLGDSALYLCDSRVPGPSGYTFGSGTRLTVV.

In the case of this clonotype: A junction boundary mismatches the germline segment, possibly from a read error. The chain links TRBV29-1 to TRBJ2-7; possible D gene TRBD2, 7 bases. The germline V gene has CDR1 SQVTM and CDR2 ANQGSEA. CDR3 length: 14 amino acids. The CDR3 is CSVSRGGSGTEHYF. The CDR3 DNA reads TGCAGCGTATCTCGCGGGGGCAGCGGGACGGAGCACTACTTC.

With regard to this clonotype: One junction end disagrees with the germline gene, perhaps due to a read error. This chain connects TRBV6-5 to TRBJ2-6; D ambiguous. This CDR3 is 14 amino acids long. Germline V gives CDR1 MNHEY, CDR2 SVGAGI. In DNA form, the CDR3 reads TGTGCCAGCAGTTACTCATCTGGGACCAACGTCCTGACTTTC. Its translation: CASSYSSGTNVLTF.

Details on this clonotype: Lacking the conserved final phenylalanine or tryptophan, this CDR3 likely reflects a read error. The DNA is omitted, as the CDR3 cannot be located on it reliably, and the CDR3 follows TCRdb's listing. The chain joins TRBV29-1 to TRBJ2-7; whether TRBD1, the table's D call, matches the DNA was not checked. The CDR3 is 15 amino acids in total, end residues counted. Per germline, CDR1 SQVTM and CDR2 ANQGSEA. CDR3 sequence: CSVEDTGGSSYEQYL.

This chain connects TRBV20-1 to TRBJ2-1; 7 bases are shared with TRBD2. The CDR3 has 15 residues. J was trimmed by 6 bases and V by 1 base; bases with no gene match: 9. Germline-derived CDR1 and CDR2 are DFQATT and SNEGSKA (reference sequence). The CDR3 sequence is CSARGWRERGNEQFF. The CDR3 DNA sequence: TGCAGTGCTAGAGGGTGGCGGGAGAGGGGCAATGAGCAGTTCTTC.

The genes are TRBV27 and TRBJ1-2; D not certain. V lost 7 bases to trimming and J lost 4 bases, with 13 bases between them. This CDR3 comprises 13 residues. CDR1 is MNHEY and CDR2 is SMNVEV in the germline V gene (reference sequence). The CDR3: CASKYSWGYGYTF. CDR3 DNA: TGTGCCAGCAAATACAGTTGGGGCTATGGCTACACCTTC.